Each of the 26 T cell receptor beta chains below was sequenced from the same sample in a study of CD8+CD57+ T cells in acquired aplastic anemia (dated by TCRdb to the late 2010s). TCRdb names Illumina HiSeq 2000 as the instrument used. TCR beta VDJ combination and CDR3 sequence profiling used genomic DNA as the template. The raw public data were reprocessed by TCRdb itself: fastp quality trimming at Q25, MiXCR clonotype calling, in-frame beta chains only. Rows with one shared CDR3 protein collapse into an entry with the most common genes and DNA. The sample table holds around 150,000 distinct CDR3 sequences, of which around 48% were seen once. The top ten hold 2.5% to 3.5% of the sample. Expansion of CD8+CD57+ cells had been shown by flow cytometry in the patients chosen for sequencing. The sample was sorted CD4+, CD8+, or CD8+CD57+ T cells (not recorded which) from PBMCs. These TCRs come from a human donor with aplastic anemia.

There are a few counts of this clonotype. A much bigger clone sits one base away, suggesting this may be a read error. The J gene is TRBJ2-5, the V gene TRBV5-6; D ambiguous. V lost 1 base and J lost 4, with 11 bases in between. CDR3 size: 14 residues. Germline lookup yields CDR1 SGHDT and CDR2 YYEEEE. The CDR3 coding sequence is TGTGCCAGCAGCTTGCGGAGTCCTCGAGAGACCCAGTACTTC. Translated, it gives CASSLRSPRETQYF.

This clonotype occurred many times. The chain recombines TRBV16 with TRBJ2-7; 10 positions match TRBD1. The CDR3 covers 15 residues. Germline V CDR1 and CDR2: KGHSY, FQNENV. Trimming removed 2 bases from V and 6 bases from J; junction bases left unmatched: 7. The CDR3: CASSQPDRGQGEQYF. DNA of the CDR3: TGTGCCAGCAGCCAACCCGACAGGGGGCAAGGCGAGCAGTACTTC.

Of note for this clonotype: At one end, the junction sequence differs from germline, possibly due to a read error. The chain joins TRBV15 to TRBJ2-2; either TRBD1 or TRBD2 may fit D (5 bases each). The V gene's germline CDR1 is LNHNV and CDR2 YYDKDF (reference sequence). There are 15 residues in the CDR3. Here the CDR3 DNA reads TGTGCCACCAGCAGCACCTTGGTGGGGGTTGGGGAGCTGTTCTTT. Its translation is CATSSTLVGVGELFF.

V gene TRBV20-1 combines with J gene TRBJ2-5; 8 bases line up with TRBD1. The J segment lost 5 bases and the V segment lost 0 bases, leaving 8 bases of the junction unmatched. CDR3 size: 15 residues. CDR1 is DFQATT, CDR2 SNEGSKA, per germline (reference sequence). The CDR3 here is CSARDEGQGQETQYF. The CDR3, as DNA: TGCAGTGCTAGAGATGAAGGACAGGGTCAGGAGACCCAGTACTTC.

This clonotype was detected many times. This chain uses TRBV5-1 with TRBJ1-5; D call uncertain. CDR3 size: 13 residues. Germline loops: CDR1 SGHRS, CDR2 YFSETQ. Trimming took 0 bases from V and 4 from J, leaving 5 bases between them. The CDR3 protein is CASSLDENQPQHF. CDR3 DNA sequence: TGCGCCAGCAGCTTGGATGAAAATCAGCCCCAGCATTTT. Full variable domain (missing parts from reference TRBV5-1 and TRBJ1-5): KAGVTQTPRYLIKTRGQQVTLSCSPISGHRSVSWYQQTPGQGLQFLFEYFSETQRNKGNFPGRFSGRQFSNSRSEMNVSTLELGDSALYLCASSLDENQPQHFGDGTRLSIL.

This chain connects TRBV7-9 to TRBJ2-1; possibly TRBD2 for D (6 bases). The CDR3 consists of 13 residues. V was pared by 5 bases and J by 5 bases, with 10 bases between. Germline values: CDR1 SEHNR, CDR2 FQNEAQ (reference sequence). The CDR3 reads CASSGRLDNEQFF. The CDR3 region has the DNA TGTGCCAGCAGCGGGAGGCTAGACAATGAGCAGTTCTTC.

This chain joins TRBV7-9 and TRBJ2-3; D might be TRBD1 or TRBD2, each matching 5 bases. The CDR3 length is 13 residues. The germline CDR1 and CDR2 sequences are SEHNR and FQNEAQ (reference sequence). The V gene lost 5 bases and the J gene lost 3 bases, with 9 bases spanning the gap. The CDR3, as DNA: TGTGCCAGCAGCGGGGGTCGTACAGATACGCAGTATTTT. As protein: CASSGGRTDTQYF.

In its sample, this clonotype was seen a few times. The chain links TRBV24-1 to TRBJ1-1; D call uncertain. The V gene's germline CDR1 is KGHDR and CDR2 SFDVKD. V lost 6 bases and J lost 4, with 8 bases in between. The CDR3 sequence is 12 residues long. CDR3 residues: CATSRSGTEAFF. The CDR3 region has the DNA TGTGCCACCAGTAGATCCGGCACTGAAGCTTTCTTT.

The chain is built from TRBV29-1 and TRBJ2-1; D call uncertain. V lost 3 bases, J lost 4 bases, and 13 bases lay in between. The germline V gene encodes CDR1 SQVTM and CDR2 ANQGSEA. This CDR3 contains 14 residues. DNA of the CDR3: TGCAGCGTTGAGGGATGGGATTCTTACAATGAGCAGTTCTTC. Its translation: CSVEGWDSYNEQFF.

This clonotype was detected many times. The V gene is TRBV7-2, the J gene TRBJ2-1; D gene ambiguous. The germline V gene encodes CDR1 SGHTA and CDR2 FQGNSA. Between the trimmed V and J ends, which lost 5 bases and 7 bases, there was a span of 12 bases. There are 13 residues in the CDR3. Here the CDR3 reads CASSPYTGNEQFF. In DNA, the CDR3 is TGTGCCAGCAGCCCTTATACCGGAAATGAGCAGTTCTTC.

The table lists this clonotype with a few counts. J is TRBJ2-5 and V is TRBV28; TRBD1 or TRBD2 may be the D gene (6 bases each). V was shortened by 4 bases and J by 4 bases, with 13 bases between the two germline ends. The CDR3 has 14 amino acids. Germline lookup yields CDR1 MDHEN and CDR2 SYDVKM. The DNA for the CDR3 is TGTGCCAGCAGTTATACAGGGAGGATAGAGACCCAGTACTTC. Encoded protein: CASSYTGRIETQYF.

V is TRBV5-4 and J is TRBJ2-3; no clear D. Germline V lookup: CDR1 SGHNT, CDR2 YYREEE (reference sequence). Between the trimmed V and J ends, which lost 2 bases and 0 bases, there was a span of 10 bases. The CDR3 length is 15 residues. Here the CDR3 reads CASSFFPQSTDTQYF. In DNA, the CDR3 is TGTGCCAGCAGCTTTTTCCCCCAAAGCACAGATACGCAGTATTTT.

This clonotype was counted ten times or more. V is TRBV7-2 and J is TRBJ2-1, with 8 bases aligning to TRBD2. Trimming at V came to 4 bases and at J to 6 bases, leaving 5 bases not matched to a gene. CDR1 is SGHTA, CDR2 FQGNSA, per germline. There are 14 residues in the CDR3. The CDR3 DNA reads TGTGCCAGCAGCTCCGGAGGGACTAGCAATGAGCAGTTCTTC. As protein: CASSSGGTSNEQFF.

The V and J genes are TRBV28 and TRBJ2-2, with 8 bases lining up with TRBD1. After removal of 10 bases from V and 5 bases from J, the junction contained 12 bases not matched to a gene. Germline loops: CDR1 MDHEN, CDR2 SYDVKM. The CDR3 is made up of 15 amino acids. The CDR3 loop is CATAGDRIITGELFF. In nucleotides, the CDR3 is TGTGCCACCGCCGGGGACAGGATTATTACCGGGGAGCTGTTTTTT.

This clonotype turned up a few times. The V call is TRBV13, the J call TRBJ2-1, with 11 bases that match TRBD2. Germline V gives CDR1 PRHDT, CDR2 FYEKMQ (reference sequence). This CDR3 is 17 amino acids long. V shed 3 bases, J shed 4 bases, and the junction held 8 bases outside the gene matches. The CDR3 spells CASSLISSGRKYNEQFF. The CDR3 DNA reads as TGTGCCAGCAGCTTGATCTCTAGCGGGAGGAAGTACAATGAGCAGTTCTTC.

This chain links TRBV6-2 or TRBV6-3 with TRBJ1-1; D might be TRBD1 (6 bases). V was trimmed by 2 bases and J by 0 bases, leaving 13 bases between them. Germline CDR1 reads MNHEY; CDR2 reads SVGEGT. The CDR3 runs 16 residues. The CDR3 spells CASSYIRGILNTEAFF. The DNA of the CDR3 is TGTGCCAGCAGTTACATCAGGGGCATCCTGAACACTGAAGCTTTCTTT.

The table lists this clonotype with a few counts. The CDR3 loop reads CASRDGITDTQYF. The DNA for the CDR3 is TGTGCCAGCAGGGACGGTATCACAGATACGCAGTATTTT. J is TRBJ2-3 and V is TRBV2; D remains unclear. The CDR3 covers 13 residues. V lost 6 bases, J lost 2 bases, and 9 bases lay in between. Germline CDR1 reads SNHLY; CDR2 reads FYNNEI.

This clonotype was seen many times. The chain joins TRBV2 to TRBJ1-1, with 8 bases matching TRBD1. V gave up 7 bases and J gave up 3 bases; unmatched junction bases: 7. Germline CDR1 is SNHLY and CDR2 is FYNNEI. This CDR3 region has 14 residues. This CDR3 reads CASTLTGDHTEAFF. The CDR3 nucleotides are TGTGCCAGCACTTTGACAGGGGACCACACTGAAGCTTTCTTT.

Concerning this clonotype itself: At one end, the junction sequence differs from germline, possibly due to a read error. V is TRBV24-1 and J is TRBJ2-1, with a possible D match to TRBD2 (5 bases). The CDR3 has 13 amino acids. CDR1 KGHDR and CDR2 SFDVKD come from the germline V gene. The DNA for the CDR3 is TGTGCCACCAGTGACCCCATAACTAGGGAAAAGTTATTC. Translation gives CATSDPITREKLF.

The sample holds many counts of this clonotype. This chain joins TRBV19 and TRBJ2-1; a possible D gene is TRBD2 (6 bases). V lost 5 bases, J lost 3 bases, and 20 bases lay in between. CDR3 length: 17 amino acids. Germline CDR1 is LNHDA and CDR2 is SQIVND (reference sequence). CDR3 in amino acids: CASSADLAELIYNEQFF. The CDR3 nucleotides are TGTGCCAGTAGTGCAGATTTAGCGGAGCTAATCTACAATGAGCAGTTCTTC.

This clonotype was counted at least ten times. The chain couples TRBV12-3 or TRBV12-4 to TRBJ2-1; D is uncertain. The CDR3 runs 13 residues. Deletions cut 2 bases from V and 6 bases from J, with 8 bases between. The CDR3 spells CASSLRASNEQFF. The CDR3 bases are TGTGCCAGCAGTTTACGGGCCAGCAATGAGCAGTTCTTC.

In its sample, this clonotype was seen many times. This chain uses TRBV2 with TRBJ1-6; D might be TRBD1 (6 bases). The CDR3 runs to 15 residues. V was cut by 5 bases and J by 5 bases, with 13 bases left in between. CDR1 SNHLY and CDR2 FYNNEI come from the germline V gene. CDR3 bases: TGTGCCAGCAGTTGGGACACCACAAATAATTCACCCCTCCACTTT. Its protein product is CASSWDTTNNSPLHF.

A note on this clonotype: Given a much more abundant clone one base away, this may be a read error. V is TRBV6-1 and J is TRBJ2-7, with D unresolved. Trimming left V 4 bases short and J 0 bases short, with 13 bases between. The CDR3 has 15 residues. CDR1 and CDR2 (germline): MNHNS, SASEGT. The CDR3 bases are TGTGCCAGCAGTGTAAGTTCGGTAGTCTCCTACGAGCAGTACTTC. It codes for CASSVSSVVSYEQYF.

The V call is TRBV7-2, the J call TRBJ2-1, with 9 bases matching TRBD1. With V trimmed by 6 bases and J by 15 bases, 6 bases remained unmatched. This CDR3 is 11 amino acids long. CDR1 SGHTA and CDR2 FQGNSA come from the germline V gene. The CDR3 loop is CASRSTGGAFF. The CDR3 DNA sequence: TGTGCCAGCAGATCAACAGGGGGCGCGTTCTTC.

The chain is built from TRBV11-2 and TRBJ2-7, with a possible D match to TRBD2 (6 bases). This CDR3 contains 15 residues. Trimming took 5 bases from V and 0 from J, leaving 14 bases between them. CDR1 is SGHAT and CDR2 is FQNNGV in the germline V gene. The DNA of the CDR3 is TGTGCCAGCAGCCCTGGGGACTTTAGCTCCTACGAGCAGTACTTC. It is translated as CASSPGDFSSYEQYF.

The chain joins TRBV10-3 to TRBJ2-2; TRBD2 matches at 10 bases. The V segment lost 2 bases and the J segment 4 bases; nucleotides outside the gene matches: 4. This CDR3 comprises 16 residues. Germline V gene lookup returns CDR1 ENHRY and CDR2 SYGVKD. This CDR3 reads CAISETSGAATGELFF. CDR3 nucleotide sequence: TGTGCCATCAGTGAGACTAGCGGGGCGGCCACCGGGGAGCTGTTTTTT.